The 10 T cell receptor beta chains below were found in one sample sequenced in a study of T cells in Graves' hyperthyroidism and ophthalmopathy. TCR beta CDR3 regions were amplified from RNA. Researchers ran a first-round RT-PCR on the TCR CDR3 using the HTBI primer set. TCRdb re-analysed the multiplex PCR reads in MiXCR, keeping a single row per CDR3 protein. The data show 540,000 or so distinct CDR3 sequences, 15% to 19% seen once. The sample taken for sequencing was blood. These receptors were collected from a woman in her twenties or thirties with Graves' hyperthyroidism.

The sample holds a few counts of this clonotype. The rearrangement uses TRBV19 and TRBJ1-2, with D possibly TRBD1 on 5 matching bases. Germline V CDR1 and CDR2: LNHDA, SQIVND (reference sequence). CDR3 length equals 13 residues. V lost 7 bases and J lost 7, with 16 bases in between. CDR3 sequence (DNA): TGTGCCAGTACCACGGAACTTCAGGGTGGCTACACCTTC. Translating it yields CASTTELQGGYTF.

This clonotype was counted a few times. The chain recombines TRBV12-3 or TRBV12-4 with TRBJ1-1; no firm D call. The CDR3 covers 16 residues. Deletions cut 0 bases from V and 1 base from J, with 12 bases between. This CDR3 reads CASSLAFQAGNTEAFF. CDR3 coding DNA: TGTGCCAGCAGTTTAGCTTTCCAGGCCGGGAACACTGAAGCTTTCTTT.

This clonotype was observed many times. The chain couples TRBV14 to TRBJ2-1; D may correspond to TRBD1 or TRBD2 (6 bases each). V dropped 4 bases and J dropped 5 bases, with 15 bases sitting between them. CDR3 size: 15 residues. Germline CDR1 is SGHDN and CDR2 is FVKESK. The CDR3 region is CASSLLAGTNNEQFF. The CDR3 DNA follows: TGTGCCAGCAGCCTACTAGCAGGGACAAACAATGAGCAGTTCTTC.

The sample holds a few counts of this clonotype. V and J are TRBV6-5 and TRBJ1-5; 7 bases match TRBD1. The CDR3 has 15 amino acids. Germline loops: CDR1 MNHEY, CDR2 SVGAGI. J gave up 1 base and V 5 bases, and 5 bases lay outside the gene matches. Here the CDR3 DNA reads TGTGCCAGCAGTGCCCAGACAGGGAGCAATCAGCCCCAGCATTTT. It translates to CASSAQTGSNQPQHF.

This clonotype was detected ten times or more. The chain joins TRBV12-3 or TRBV12-4 to TRBJ2-5; the D gene is possibly TRBD2 (6 bases). V was pared by 0 bases and J by 4 bases, with 21 bases between. The CDR3 spans 18 residues. The CDR3 DNA reads as TGTGCCAGCAGTTTAGCGTTGGTGGAAACCTCGCGGGGAGAGACCCAGTACTTC. Translated: CASSLALVETSRGETQYF.

About this clonotype itself: One junction end does not reproduce the germline sequence, and a read error may be involved. The J gene is TRBJ1-3, the V gene TRBV7-8; 9 nucleotides match TRBD1. CDR3 size: 14 residues. Germline lookup yields CDR1 SGHVS and CDR2 FQNEAQ. This CDR3 is CASRTGGFRNTTYF. Here the CDR3 DNA reads TGTGCCAGCAGAACAGGGGGCTTTCGGAACACCACATATTTT.

This clonotype was seen at least ten times. The J gene is TRBJ2-3, the V gene TRBV7-2; 8 nucleotides line up with TRBD2. The V segment lost 1 base and the J segment 2 bases; nucleotides outside the gene matches: 14. In germline, CDR1 is SGHTA, CDR2 FQGNSA. CDR3 length equals 19 residues. The CDR3 sequence: CASSLVPESGRRYTDTQYF. DNA for the CDR3: TGTGCCAGCAGCTTAGTTCCGGAAAGCGGGAGAAGGTACACAGATACGCAGTATTTT.

The chain joins TRBV27 to TRBJ2-7, with 10 nucleotides matching TRBD2. There are 16 residues in the CDR3. Germline V gene lookup returns CDR1 MNHEY and CDR2 SMNVEV (reference sequence). V was pared by 6 bases and J by 2 bases, with 10 bases of the junction left unmatched. This CDR3 reads CASRTSPSGSAYEQYF. CDR3 sequence (DNA): TGTGCCAGCAGAACAAGCCCTAGCGGGAGTGCCTACGAGCAGTACTTC.

Many counts were recorded for this clonotype. The CDR3 DNA reads TGCAGTGCTAGTTTTCCCCCGGGACTAGCCGACGAGCAGTACTTC. Translating it yields CSASFPPGLADEQYF. This chain connects TRBV20-1 to TRBJ2-7; 9 nucleotides line up with TRBD2. The CDR3 runs 15 residues. J lost 5 bases, V lost 3 bases, and 11 bases had no gene match. Germline values: CDR1 DFQATT, CDR2 SNEGSKA (reference sequence).

The V and J genes are TRBV29-1 and TRBJ1-3; 8 nucleotides match TRBD1. Germline V gene sequence: CDR1 SQVTM, CDR2 ANQGSEA. V shed 3 bases, J shed 1 base, and the junction held 2 bases outside the gene matches. The CDR3 covers 14 residues. CDR3 region: CSVDGQGSGNTIYF. The CDR3, as DNA: TGCAGCGTTGACGGACAGGGATCTGGAAACACCATATATTTT.